Sequencing of this T cell receptor beta chain was carried out in a study of CD4 T cells in relation to SARS-CoV-2 and coronaviruses (dated by TCRdb to the early 2020s). Context from the whole study: The ViraFEST assay cultured PBMCs with antigen for 10 days, then sequenced TCR beta CDR3s to find antigen-specific clonal expansions. Samples from three pre-COVID donors and the naive versus memory experiments were sequenced with the Adaptive Biotechnologies TCR-sequencing kit; other data were Illumina-based. At the level of individual TCR clonotypes, the study measured memory CD4+ T cell crossreactivity between SARS-CoV-2 spike protein and common cold coronavirus spike proteins. For other donors in the study, expansion assays were sequenced with a different, Illumina-based TCR-beta assay. The negative reference condition was either a culture with an HIV-1 Nef peptide pool or a culture with no peptide. Patient-derived lymphoblastoid cell lines were used to map the HLA restriction of shared crossreactive spike epitopes.

Summary of the overall study and its limitations: Crossreactive clones showed significantly weaker SARS-CoV-2-driven expansion than monoreactive clones, consistent with antigenic imprinting. Crossreactivity analysis centred on spike protein, so crossreactivity against other viral proteins was not assessed. Memory CD4+ clonotypes crossrecognizing SARS-CoV-2 and at least one common cold coronavirus spike were found in about 61% of donors. Small numbers of patients and of tested TCRs were a limitation of the study. No donor contributed both pre-pandemic and post-infection samples, which limited tracing the source of pre-existing responses.

CD4+ T cells from unexposed donors were collected before the COVID-19 pandemic (2011-2018). After roughly 11 days of culture, CD4+ T cells were isolated with the EasySep CD4+ T cell isolation kit. As cell numbers permitted, CD4+ T cells from unexposed donors were tested for reactivity to SARS-CoV-2 S and N and to four common cold coronavirus spike pools. Each well received 1.5 million to 2.5 million PBMCs, cultured in IMDM supplemented with approximately 5% human AB serum and 9.5 to 10 IU/ml IL-2. Half of the culture medium was replaced with fresh IL-2-containing medium on days 3 and 7. Triplicate replicate wells were generally used for each peptide culture condition. Leukapheresis product for the unexposed donors was bought commercially. Ficoll-Paque PLUS gradient centrifugation was used to isolate PBMCs from either whole blood or leukapheresis product. PBMCs were either cryopreserved at -140°C or used fresh in the expansion assay. The QIAamp Micro DNA Kit was used to extract genomic DNA from the CD4+ T cells.

The library relied on the immunoSEQ multiplex PCR assay. In the source study's methods: During preprocessing, nonproductive sequences were discarded, as were any CDR3s that did not begin with C, did not end with F or W, or were shorter than 7 amino acids. The MANAFEST web app was used to call antigen-specific clonotypes on the basis of expansion compared with the reference and with other culture wells. To be counted as positive, a clone had to show significant expansion compared with the reference culture, at an FDR below 0.05, in 2 of 3 replicate wells. A further requirement for positive clones was significant expansion compared with all other tandem wells, along with an odds ratio above 5. CDR3 homology was measured as pairwise Levenshtein distance, computed with the stringdist R package after trimming three terminal residues from each end. TCRdb carries this immuneACCESS record with in-frame sequences only. Its versions omit some clonotypes, under half of them owing to an unresolved V gene in the studies checked, with the rest unexplained. D and trimming were read from the DNA, whereas the V and J calls and clone size are those reported in that table. A total of some 22,000 clones appear in this sample, about 81% of them only once. The biggest ten clones account for approximately 13% of the sample.

A remark on this clone: Its antigen is currently not known. No qualities accompany the bases; no much larger clone lies one base away.

The cysteine opens and the phenylalanine closes a CDR3 of 12 amino acids. The read is trimmed to its CDR3 DNA, 36 bases read in frame from base 1. V gives up 4 bases and J gives up 10 bases, and the segment between their germline ends measures 11 bases. This chain is built from TRBV12-3 or TRBV12-4 and TRBJ2-1, and TRBD1 may be the D gene, going by 5 matching bases. Sequencing was carried out using CD4+ T cells from PBMCs, cultured in vitro. This sequence originates from a human donor in good health. The nucleotide sequence reads TGTGCCAGCAGTTGGGGCGAAACAGAGCAGTTCTTC. This encodes CASSWGETEQFF.